The 27 T cell receptor beta chains reported below all come from one sample, sequenced in a study of metastatic and nonmetastatic thyroid tumors. Via MiXCR, TCRdb re-called the PCR reads. The sample has fewer than 40,000 clones; approximately 17% are singletons. Thyroid surgery was preceded by no treatment in any patient. Sequenced material: tumor tissue. These TCRs come from a female donor with papillary thyroid cancer or a benign thyroid nodule (not recorded which). Some clones in this sample may be carry-over from other donors' samples.

This clone has a handful of counts. V usage is TRBV4-3 and J usage is TRBJ1-1; 9 bases agree with TRBD1. V lost 0 bases, J lost 4 bases, and 3 bases stayed unmatched. CDR1 and CDR2 (germline): LGHNA, YSLEER. This CDR3 spans 15 amino acids. This CDR3 reads CASSQDPTGGTEAFF. The CDR3 DNA sequence: TGCGCCAGCAGCCAAGATCCGACAGGGGGCACTGAAGCTTTCTTT.

This clone has ten or more counts. The gene calls are TRBV19 and TRBJ2-7, with TRBD2 matching over 7 bases. After removal of 7 bases from V and 7 bases from J, the junction contained 13 bases not matched to a gene. Germline CDR1 reads LNHDA; CDR2 reads SQIVND (reference sequence). There are 14 residues in the CDR3. CDR3 region: CASMGGTAEMEQYF. The DNA for the CDR3 is TGTGCCAGTATGGGAGGGACGGCCGAGATGGAGCAGTACTTC.

This chain connects TRBV20-1 to TRBJ2-2; D possibly corresponds to TRBD2 (6 bases). The CDR3 has 12 residues. V was pared by 4 bases and J by 3 bases, with 6 bases between. Germline lookup yields CDR1 DFQATT and CDR2 SNEGSKA (reference sequence). The CDR3 bases are TGCAGTGCTAAGCGGGACACCGGGGAGCTGTTTTTT. Protein product: CSAKRDTGELFF.

Details on this clone: Just one base apart from a much larger clone, this may be a read error. The V and J genes are TRBV12-3 or TRBV12-4 and TRBJ1-1; D not certain. The CDR3 contains 14 residues. Between the trimmed V and J ends, which lost 5 bases and 4 bases, there was a span of 14 bases. Here the CDR3 DNA reads TGTGCCAGCAGTATCTTACTGGGTTGCACTGAAGCTTTCTTT. Translation: CASSILLGCTEAFF.

In its sample, this clone was seen a few times. It may be a read error: a sequence one base away is much more abundant. The chain is built from TRBV6-1 and TRBJ1-4, with a possible D match to TRBD1 (6 bases). Germline V CDR1 and CDR2: MNHNS, SASEGT. This CDR3 has 14 residues. The DNA of the CDR3 is TGTGCCAGCAGCCTACAGGGTCTTGAGGAAAAAATGTTTTTT. Translated: CASSLQGLEEKMFF.

As for this clone: Just one base apart from a much larger clone, this may be a read error. This chain uses TRBV7-9 with TRBJ1-2; maybe TRBD1 (5 bases). Trimming pared 3 bases from V and 7 bases from J, leaving 18 bases between. Germline V lookup: CDR1 SEHNR, CDR2 FQNEAQ (reference sequence). The CDR3 sequence is 15 residues long. CDR3: CASSFREVERCGYTF. CDR3 nucleotides: TGTGCCAGCAGCTTCAGGGAGGTGGAGCGGTGTGGCTACACCTTC.

Comments on this clone: This may be a read error, as it is one base from a much larger clone. The genes are TRBV5-5 and TRBJ1-5; no clear D gene. CDR1 is SGHKS and CDR2 is YYEKEE in the germline V gene (reference sequence). The CDR3 is made up of 13 amino acids. The ends were cut back, 3 bases at V and 9 bases at J, with 13 bases in the middle. CDR3 DNA sequence: TGTGCCAGCAGCTCCGGACCGTACTGGCCCCAGCATTTT. Translating it yields CASSSGPYWPQHF.

This clone was found many times. CDR3 sequence: CASSSTDTQYF. The CDR3 bases are TGCGCCAGCAGCTCGACAGATACGCAGTATTTT. The chain has TRBV5-1 and TRBJ2-3, with no clear D. Germline V gives CDR1 SGHRS, CDR2 YFSETQ. V was shortened by 3 bases and J by 3 bases, with 2 bases between the two germline ends. There are 11 residues in the CDR3.

The sample holds a few counts of this clone. The chain recombines TRBV28 with TRBJ2-1; D possibly corresponds to TRBD2 (5 bases). Germline CDR1 MDHEN, CDR2 SYDVKM. The CDR3 sequence is 14 residues long. The V gene lost 6 bases and the J gene lost 1 base, with 10 bases spanning the gap. CDR3 DNA: TGTGCCAGCAGAGGAGGCGATTCCTACAATGAGCAGTTCTTC. This translates into CASRGGDSYNEQFF.

This clone has at least ten counts. This chain joins TRBV27 and TRBJ2-2; 9 bases are a match to TRBD2. CDR1 MNHEY and CDR2 SMNVEV come from the germline V gene (reference sequence). The CDR3 runs to 14 residues. The ends lost 3 bases at V and 7 bases at J; junction bases unmatched: 3. CDR3 sequence reads: CASSLAGGIGELFF. Here the CDR3 DNA reads TGTGCCAGCAGTTTGGCGGGAGGGATCGGGGAGCTGTTTTTT.

Ten or more counts support this clone. The rearrangement uses TRBV5-5 and TRBJ2-1; D is perhaps TRBD1 or TRBD2 (6 bases each). The germline V and J ends were trimmed by 1 base and 0 bases, with 17 bases remaining between them. The CDR3 runs 18 residues. Germline lookup yields CDR1 SGHKS and CDR2 YYEKEE (reference sequence). The CDR3 spells CASSLSHLGGGSYNEQFF. CDR3 nucleotides: TGTGCCAGCAGCTTGTCTCATCTCGGAGGGGGCTCCTACAATGAGCAGTTCTTC.

The chain uses TRBV7-9 and TRBJ2-7, with D perhaps being TRBD1 or TRBD2 (5 bases each). Germline V lookup: CDR1 SEHNR, CDR2 FQNEAQ (reference sequence). The ends were cut back, 2 bases at V and 12 bases at J, with 17 bases in the middle. The CDR3 consists of 13 residues. The CDR3 protein is CASSLLALEGMYF. CDR3 coding DNA: TGTGCCAGCAGCTTACTGGCCCTAGAGGGGATGTACTTC. Full variable domain (missing parts from reference TRBV7-9 and TRBJ2-7): DTGVSQNPRHKITKRGQNVTFRCDPISEHNRLYWYRQTLGQGPEFLTYFQNEAQLEKSRLLSDRFSAERPKGSFSTLEIQRTEQGDSAMYLCASSLLALEGMYFGPGTRLTVT.

The sample holds many counts of this clone. The J gene is TRBJ2-3, the V gene TRBV5-1, with 10 bases that match TRBD2. V shed 4 bases, J shed 1 base, and the junction held 3 bases outside the gene matches. Germline CDR1 reads SGHRS; CDR2 reads YFSETQ. The CDR3 is 15 amino acids. The CDR3 loop is CASSPLAGGTDTQYF. The CDR3 nucleotides read TGCGCCAGCAGCCCCCTAGCGGGGGGCACAGATACGCAGTATTTT.

The rearrangement joins TRBV29-1 to TRBJ2-2, with D tentatively TRBD2 (6 bases). The V end lost 3 bases, the J end lost 1 base, and 12 bases lay between the germline ends. The germline V gene encodes CDR1 SQVTM and CDR2 ANQGSEA. The CDR3 has 15 amino acids. The CDR3 loop reads CSVDSGTLNTGELFF. DNA of the CDR3: TGCAGCGTTGATTCCGGGACTCTGAACACCGGGGAGCTGTTTTTT.

A remark on this clone: One end of the junction varies from germline; a read error may be responsible. This chain connects TRBV20-1 to TRBJ2-2, with D tentatively TRBD1 (6 bases). Germline V gives CDR1 DFQATT, CDR2 SNEGSKA (reference sequence). The CDR3 loop spans 15 amino acids. The DNA of the CDR3 is TGCAGTGCTGGCGTTGGGACACGATCCACCTGGGAGCTGTTTTTT. It specifies CSAGVGTRSTWELFF.

The genes are TRBV3-1 and TRBJ2-5, with TRBD1 matching 9 bases. J was trimmed by 5 bases and V by 4 bases; bases with no gene match: 14. This CDR3 comprises 17 residues. Germline CDR1 and CDR2: LGHDT and YNNKEL (reference sequence). The CDR3 DNA follows: TGTGCCAGCAGCCCCCCGGCGGGACAGGGATCGGGGGAGACCCAGTACTTC. It codes for CASSPPAGQGSGETQYF.

This clone was picked up many times. J is TRBJ2-1 and V is TRBV28, with D maybe TRBD2 (6 bases). Per germline, CDR1 MDHEN and CDR2 SYDVKM. V was pared by 8 bases and J by 2 bases, with 13 bases between. The CDR3 runs 14 residues. The CDR3 DNA reads as TGTGCCAGCGCAAAGAGGAGGGCCTACAATGAGCAGTTCTTC. Translation gives CASAKRRAYNEQFF.

In its sample, this clone was seen a few times. The DNA for the CDR3 is TGTGCCAGTAAACGGCCTAATGAAAAACTGTTTTTT. It yields the protein CASKRPNEKLFF. This rearrangement joins TRBV19 to TRBJ1-4; no reliable D call. Germline CDR1 LNHDA, CDR2 SQIVND (reference sequence). The CDR3 extends over 12 amino acids. Trimming took off 7 bases at V and 3 bases at J, with 6 bases between the two ends.

This clone came up a few times. This chain connects TRBV6-1 to TRBJ2-1, with D perhaps matching TRBD1 (6 bases). The CDR3 extends over 14 amino acids. The germline CDR1 and CDR2 sequences are MNHNS and SASEGT. The V end was cut by 7 bases, the J end by 2 bases, with 12 bases between. CDR3 DNA sequence: TGTGCCAGCACTCCGGACAGAGCCTACAATGAGCAGTTCTTC. Its translation is CASTPDRAYNEQFF.

In its sample, this clone was seen many times. The chain employs TRBV18 and TRBJ1-5, with 8 bases lining up with TRBD1. The CDR3 totals 13 residues. In germline, CDR1 is KGHSH, CDR2 LQKENI. After removal of 0 bases from V and 14 bases from J, the junction contained 6 bases not matched to a gene. CDR3 DNA: TGTGCCAGCTCACCACCGGACAGGGCCCATAAGCATTTT. This sequence encodes CASSPPDRAHKHF.

This clone rates as medium-sized. The CDR3 reads CASSEAEGQKVTDTQYF. The CDR3 bases are TGTGCCAGCAGTGAAGCCGAAGGACAGAAAGTGACAGATACGCAGTATTTT. The rearrangement uses TRBV2 and TRBJ2-3, with a weak D call TRBD1 (6 bases). This CDR3 has 17 amino acids. The V gene lost 0 bases and the J gene lost 3 bases, with 16 bases spanning the gap. Germline lookup yields CDR1 SNHLY and CDR2 FYNNEI.

V gene TRBV28 combines with J gene TRBJ2-5; D is undetermined. The J call may be incorrect, as the DNA end agrees better with TRBJ2-7. CDR3 length: 15 amino acids. The germline CDR1 and CDR2 sequences are MDHEN and SYDVKM. This chain's CDR3 is CASSSSGLVSYEQYF. The DNA of the CDR3 is TGTGCCAGCAGTTCCAGTGGGCTTGTCTCCTACGAGCAGTACTTC.

This clone appeared many times. The chain links TRBV7-2 to TRBJ1-6, with 10 positions matching TRBD1. CDR1 SGHTA and CDR2 FQGNSA come from the germline V gene. J gave up 11 bases and V 7 bases, and 5 bases lay outside the gene matches. CDR3 size: 13 residues. CDR3 sequence reads: CASTWTGGPPLHF. CDR3 nucleotide sequence: TGTGCCAGCACTTGGACAGGGGGGCCACCCCTCCACTTT.

This clone has ten or more counts. This sequence joins TRBV5-5 and TRBJ2-7, with 7 bases that match TRBD2. CDR1 and CDR2 (germline): SGHKS, YYEKEE (reference sequence). The CDR3 extends over 14 amino acids. The V and J ends lost 5 bases and 2 bases, in that order; junction bases with no gene match: 7. The CDR3 loop is CASSWAGVTYEQYF. In nucleotides, the CDR3 is TGTGCCAGCAGTTGGGCGGGAGTGACCTACGAGCAGTACTTC.

By share, this clone counts as medium-sized. This CDR3 is also generated by other DNA sequences in the sample. The CDR3 nucleotides read TGTGCCAGCAGTTTCCCGGACAGATATCAGCCCCAGCATTTT. It is translated as CASSFPDRYQPQHF. This rearrangement joins TRBV28 to TRBJ1-5; D is possibly TRBD1 (6 bases). The CDR3 is 14 residues long. Between the trimmed V and J ends, which lost 3 bases and 5 bases, there was a span of 11 bases. Germline lookup yields CDR1 MDHEN and CDR2 SYDVKM.

As for this clone: This is likely a read error, given that the CDR3 carries no conserved phenylalanine or tryptophan at its end. J is TRBJ1-6 and V is TRBV7-2; TRBD1 is a possible D gene (6 bases). CDR1 and CDR2 (germline): SGHTA, FQGNSA. Trimming left V 5 bases short and J 10 bases short, with 15 bases between. CDR3 length equals 14 residues. CDR3 in amino acids: CASSRQVELSPLHL. In DNA, the CDR3 is TGTGCCAGCAGCCGACAGGTTGAACTCTCACCCCTCCACCTT.

The rearrangement joins TRBV6-1 to TRBJ1-5, with D tentatively TRBD1 (5 bases). The CDR3 has 14 residues. Trimming removed 6 bases from V and 4 bases from J, with 13 bases in between. In germline, CDR1 is MNHNS, CDR2 SASEGT. Here the CDR3 DNA reads TGTGCCAGCAGCCGGGACGGCGAGAATCAGCCCCAGCATTTT. Translating it yields CASSRDGENQPQHF.